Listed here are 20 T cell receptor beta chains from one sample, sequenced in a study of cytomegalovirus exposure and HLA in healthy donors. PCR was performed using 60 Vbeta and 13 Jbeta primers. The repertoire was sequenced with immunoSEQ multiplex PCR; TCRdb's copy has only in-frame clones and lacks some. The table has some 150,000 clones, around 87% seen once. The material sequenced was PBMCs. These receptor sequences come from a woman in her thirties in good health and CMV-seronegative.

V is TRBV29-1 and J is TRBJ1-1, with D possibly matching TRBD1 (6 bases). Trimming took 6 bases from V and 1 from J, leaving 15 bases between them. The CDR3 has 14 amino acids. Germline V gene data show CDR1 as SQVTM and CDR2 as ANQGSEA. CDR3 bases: TGCAGCGTGAGCGACAGGAGAAGGAACACTGAAGCTTTCTTT. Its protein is CSVSDRRRNTEAFF.

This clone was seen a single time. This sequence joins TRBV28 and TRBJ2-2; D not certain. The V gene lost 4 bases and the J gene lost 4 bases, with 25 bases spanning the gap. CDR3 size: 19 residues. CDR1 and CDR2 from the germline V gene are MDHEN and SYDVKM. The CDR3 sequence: CASSSHLTRLEAITGELFF. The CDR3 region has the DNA TGTGCCAGCAGTTCCCACCTAACTCGTCTAGAAGCTATCACCGGGGAGCTGTTTTTT.

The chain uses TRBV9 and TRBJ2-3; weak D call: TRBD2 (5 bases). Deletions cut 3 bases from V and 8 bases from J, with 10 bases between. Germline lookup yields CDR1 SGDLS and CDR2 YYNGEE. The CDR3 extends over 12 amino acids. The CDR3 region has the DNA TGTGCCAGCAGCGCCCCCGAGGGTACGCAGTATTTT. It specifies CASSAPEGTQYF. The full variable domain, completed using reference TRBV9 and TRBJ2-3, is DSGVTQTPKHLITATGQRVTLRCSPRSGDLSVYWYQQSLDQGLQFLIQYYNGEERAKGNILERFSAQQFPDLHSELNLSSLELGDSALYFCASSAPEGTQYFGPGTRLTVL.

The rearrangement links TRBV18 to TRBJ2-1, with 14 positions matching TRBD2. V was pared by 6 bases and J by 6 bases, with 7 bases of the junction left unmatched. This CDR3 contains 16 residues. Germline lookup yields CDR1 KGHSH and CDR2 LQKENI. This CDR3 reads CASSPTSGRALNEQFF. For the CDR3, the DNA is TGTGCCAGCTCCCCGACTAGCGGGAGGGCCCTCAATGAGCAGTTCTTC. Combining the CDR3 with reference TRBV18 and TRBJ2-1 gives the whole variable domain NAGVMQNPRHLVRRRGQEARLRCSPMKGHSHVYWYRQLPEEGLKFMVYLQKENIIDESGMPKERFSAEFPKEGPSILRIQQVVRGDSAAYFCASSPTSGRALNEQFFGPGTRLTVL.

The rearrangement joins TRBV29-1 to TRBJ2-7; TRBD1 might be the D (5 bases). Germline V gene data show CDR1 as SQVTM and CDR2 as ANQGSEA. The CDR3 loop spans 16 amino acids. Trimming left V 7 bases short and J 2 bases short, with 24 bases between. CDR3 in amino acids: CSAVGAKGIRTYEQYF. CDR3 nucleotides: TGCAGCGCCGTAGGGGCTAAAGGAATAAGAACCTACGAGCAGTACTTC.

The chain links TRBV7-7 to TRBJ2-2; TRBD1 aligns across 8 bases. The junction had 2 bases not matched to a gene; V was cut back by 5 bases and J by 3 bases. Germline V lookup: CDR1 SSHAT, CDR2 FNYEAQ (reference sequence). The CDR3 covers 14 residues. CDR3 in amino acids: CASSQDRDTGELFF. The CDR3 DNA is TGTGCCAGCAGCCAGGACAGGGACACCGGGGAGCTGTTTTTT.

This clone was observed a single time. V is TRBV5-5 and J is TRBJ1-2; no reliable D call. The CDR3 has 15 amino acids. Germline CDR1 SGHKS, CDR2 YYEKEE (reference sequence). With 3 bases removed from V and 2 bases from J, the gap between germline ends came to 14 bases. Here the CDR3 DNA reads TGTGCCAGCAGCTCTTTAATGACATCAAACTATGGCTACACCTTC. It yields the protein CASSSLMTSNYGYTF.

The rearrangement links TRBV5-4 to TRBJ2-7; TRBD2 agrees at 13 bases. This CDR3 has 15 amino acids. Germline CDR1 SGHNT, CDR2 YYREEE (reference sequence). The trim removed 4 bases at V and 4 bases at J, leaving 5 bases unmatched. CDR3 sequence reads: CASSPGTSGIYEQYF. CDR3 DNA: TGTGCCAGCAGCCCCGGGACTAGCGGGATATACGAGCAGTACTTC.

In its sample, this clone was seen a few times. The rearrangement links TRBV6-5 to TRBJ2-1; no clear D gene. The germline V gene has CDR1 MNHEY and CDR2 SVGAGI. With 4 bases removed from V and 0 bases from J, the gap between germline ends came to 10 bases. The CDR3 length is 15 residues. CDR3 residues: CASSSRPLSYNEQFF. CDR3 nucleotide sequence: TGTGCCAGCAGTTCTAGGCCCCTCTCCTACAATGAGCAGTTCTTC.

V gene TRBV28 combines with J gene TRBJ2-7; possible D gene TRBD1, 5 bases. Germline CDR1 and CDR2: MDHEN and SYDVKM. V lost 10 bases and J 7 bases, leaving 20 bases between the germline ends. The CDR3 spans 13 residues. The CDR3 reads CATLSGRGREQYF. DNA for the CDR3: TGTGCCACCCTCTCCGGTAGGGGCCGGGAGCAGTACTTC. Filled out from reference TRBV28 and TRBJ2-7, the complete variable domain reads DVKVTQSSRYLVKRTGEKVFLECVQDMDHENMFWYRQDPGLGLRLIYFSYDVKMKEKGDIPEGYSVSREKKERFSLILESASTNQTSMYLCATLSGRGREQYFGPGTRLTVT.

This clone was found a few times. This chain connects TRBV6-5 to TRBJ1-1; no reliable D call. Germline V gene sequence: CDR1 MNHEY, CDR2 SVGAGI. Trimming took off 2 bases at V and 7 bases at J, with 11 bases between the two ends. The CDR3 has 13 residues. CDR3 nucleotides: TGTGCCAGCAGTTACCCCGGGTCTGGTGAAGCTTTCTTT. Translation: CASSYPGSGEAFF.

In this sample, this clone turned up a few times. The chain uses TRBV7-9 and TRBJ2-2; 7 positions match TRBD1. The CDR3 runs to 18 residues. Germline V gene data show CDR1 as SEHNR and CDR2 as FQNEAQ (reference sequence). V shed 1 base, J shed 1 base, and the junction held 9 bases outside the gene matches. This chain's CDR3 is CASSLGAAYRGNTGELFF. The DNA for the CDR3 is TGTGCCAGCAGCTTAGGTGCGGCCTACAGGGGGAACACCGGGGAGCTGTTTTTT.

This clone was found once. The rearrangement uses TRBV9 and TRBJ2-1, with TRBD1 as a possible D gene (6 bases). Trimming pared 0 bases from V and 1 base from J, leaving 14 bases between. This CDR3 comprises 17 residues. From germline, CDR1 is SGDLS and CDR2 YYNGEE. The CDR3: CASSVDGGHVSYNEQFF. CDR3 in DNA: TGTGCCAGCAGCGTAGATGGGGGCCACGTTTCCTACAATGAGCAGTTCTTC.

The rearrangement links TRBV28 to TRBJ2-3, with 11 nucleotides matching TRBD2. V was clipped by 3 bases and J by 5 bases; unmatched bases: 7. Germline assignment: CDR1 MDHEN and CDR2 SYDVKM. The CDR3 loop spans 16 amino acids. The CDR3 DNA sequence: TGTGCCAGCAGTTTCTTAACTAGCGGGAGTCAAGATACGCAGTATTTT. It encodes CASSFLTSGSQDTQYF.

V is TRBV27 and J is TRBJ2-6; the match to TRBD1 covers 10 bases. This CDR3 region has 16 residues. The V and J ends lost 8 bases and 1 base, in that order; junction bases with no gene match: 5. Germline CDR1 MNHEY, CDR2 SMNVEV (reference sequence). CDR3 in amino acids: CASGTGVKSGANVLTF. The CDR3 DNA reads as TGTGCCAGCGGGACAGGGGTCAAGTCTGGGGCCAACGTCCTGACTTTC.

The CDR3 loop is CASSTGTSGGQETQYF. The CDR3 DNA reads TGTGCCAGCAGCACCGGGACTAGCGGGGGCCAAGAGACCCAGTACTTC. The chain links TRBV7-7 to TRBJ2-5; 14 nucleotides match TRBD2. Trimming at V came to 5 bases and at J to 1 base, leaving 3 bases not matched to a gene. In germline, CDR1 is SSHAT, CDR2 FNYEAQ (reference sequence). The CDR3 is 16 residues long.

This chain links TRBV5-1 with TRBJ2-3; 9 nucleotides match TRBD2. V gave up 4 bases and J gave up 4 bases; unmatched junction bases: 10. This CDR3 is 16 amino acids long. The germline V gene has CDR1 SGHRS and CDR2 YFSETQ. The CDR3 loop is CASSPGGAGGADTQYF. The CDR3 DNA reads TGCGCCAGCAGCCCGGGAGGTGCGGGGGGGGCAGATACGCAGTATTTT.

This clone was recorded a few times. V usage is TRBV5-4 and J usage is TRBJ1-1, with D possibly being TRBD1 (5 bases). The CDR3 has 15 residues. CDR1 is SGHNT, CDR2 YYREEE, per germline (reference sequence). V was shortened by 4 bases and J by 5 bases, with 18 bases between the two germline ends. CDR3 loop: CASSPWVGRGTEAFF. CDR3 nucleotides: TGTGCCAGCAGCCCCTGGGTAGGGCGGGGGACTGAAGCTTTCTTT.

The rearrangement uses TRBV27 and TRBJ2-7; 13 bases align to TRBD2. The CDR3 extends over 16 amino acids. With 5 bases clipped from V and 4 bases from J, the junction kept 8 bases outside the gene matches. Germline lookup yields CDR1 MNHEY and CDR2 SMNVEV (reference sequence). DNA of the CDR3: TGTGCCAGCAGTGTATTACTAGCGGGAGGGCCGTACGAGCAGTACTTC. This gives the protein CASSVLLAGGPYEQYF.

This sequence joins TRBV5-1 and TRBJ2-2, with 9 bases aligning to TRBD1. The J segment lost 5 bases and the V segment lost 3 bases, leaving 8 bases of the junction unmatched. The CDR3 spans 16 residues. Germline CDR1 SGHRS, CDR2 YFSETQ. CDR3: CASSSNRGPGTGELFF. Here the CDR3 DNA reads TGCGCCAGCAGCTCCAACAGGGGGCCGGGAACCGGGGAGCTGTTTTTT. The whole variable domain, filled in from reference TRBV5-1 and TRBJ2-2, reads KAGVTQTPRYLIKTRGQQVTLSCSPISGHRSVSWYQQTPGQGLQFLFEYFSETQRNKGNFPGRFSGRQFSNSRSEMNVSTLELGDSALYLCASSSNRGPGTGELFFGEGSRLTVL.